The 6 T cell receptor beta chains given below trace back to one sample, sequenced in a study of T-cell reconstitution after alpha-beta-depleted transplantation in children listed by TCRdb under 2016. The library came from PCR. The sequencer was an Illumina HiSeq 2500. To normalize quantification of the TCRbeta repertoire, the TCR libraries were built with molecular barcoding that relied on unique molecular identifiers. The raw public reads went through TCRdb reprocessing: fastp at Q25, MiXCR clone calling, in-frame beta chains kept. Every CDR3 protein is listed once, alongside the most common genes and DNA of its rows. The sample table records roughly 350,000 distinct CDR3 sequences; around 15% of these occur just once. The top ten hold around 43% of the sample. In the paper's terms, the treatment or condition label means: allogeneic hematopoietic cell transplantation with graft depleted of TCRalphabeta T cells and CD19 B cells.

The material was PBMCs, mostly from graft donor cells, obtained 360 days after TCRalphabeta/CD19-depleted stem cell transplant. The receptors were gathered from a male patient between 2 and 10 years old who had a stem cell transplant for acute lymphoblastic leukemia, so the T cells may come from the graft donor.

This chain uses TRBV7-2 with TRBJ2-1; 9 bases are a match to TRBD1. Germline trimming cut 6 bases from V and 2 bases from J; bases unmatched to any gene: 5. The CDR3 spans 15 residues. Germline V lookup: CDR1 SGHTA, CDR2 FQGNSA. CDR3 nucleotide sequence: TGTGCCAGCAGACATACAGGGGGCGCCTACAATGAGCAGTTCTTC. Amino acid sequence: CASRHTGGAYNEQFF.

This clonotype was picked up a small number of times. The CDR3 DNA sequence: TGTGCCAGCAGCTCCAGGGGAAGCTATGGCTACACCTTC. This translates into CASSSRGSYGYTF. The V gene is TRBV11-2, the J gene TRBJ1-2; a weak D match, TRBD1 (6 bases). CDR3 length: 13 residues. V lost 4 bases and J 4 bases, leaving 10 bases between the germline ends. Germline CDR1 reads SGHAT; CDR2 reads FQNNGV.

The V gene is TRBV6-2 or TRBV6-3, the J gene TRBJ2-7; 12 bases are a match to TRBD2. The CDR3 runs 15 residues. Losses at the gene ends were 3 bases for V and 5 bases for J; bases not matched to a gene: 5. Germline lookup yields CDR1 MNHEY and CDR2 SVGEGT. CDR3 sequence reads: CASSYWTSGTDEQYF. CDR3 nucleotide sequence: TGTGCCAGCAGTTATTGGACTAGCGGGACGGACGAGCAGTACTTC.

This clonotype was detected a few times. The chain carries TRBV19 and TRBJ2-1; 8 nucleotides align to TRBD2. The ends lost 0 bases at V and 9 bases at J; junction bases unmatched: 7. The CDR3 has 15 amino acids. Germline lookup yields CDR1 LNHDA and CDR2 SQIVND (reference sequence). The CDR3 reads CASSIDRGLDREQFF. The CDR3 DNA is TGTGCCAGTAGTATAGATCGGGGACTAGATCGTGAGCAGTTCTTC.

This sequence joins TRBV6-2 or TRBV6-3 and TRBJ2-6, with 7 bases matching TRBD1. J lost 4 bases, V lost 7 bases, and 4 bases had no gene match. The CDR3 spans 14 residues. Germline loops: CDR1 MNHEY, CDR2 SVGEGT. The CDR3, as DNA: TGTGCCAGCACTTTACAGGGGGGGGCCAACGTCCTGACTTTC. Translated: CASTLQGGANVLTF.

As for this clonotype: Possible read error: a much larger clone is one base away. This CDR3 fails to terminate in the conserved phenylalanine or tryptophan, so it likely reflects a read error. The V gene is TRBV5-1, the J gene TRBJ2-5; 9 bases are a match to TRBD2. The CDR3 is made up of 13 amino acids. Germline V lookup: CDR1 SGHRS, CDR2 YFSETQ. With V trimmed by 6 bases and J by 1 base, 1 base remained unmatched. CDR3 coding DNA: TGCGCCAGCAAGCGGGGGGTCCAAGAGACCCAGTACTCC. It specifies CASKRGVQETQYS.